A selection of T cell receptor beta chains follows, all from one sample in a study of shared clonotypes between healthy human individuals. TCRdb's copy holds only in-frame clones and misses some; the assay was immunoSEQ multiplex PCR. The sample lists over a million clones, about 80% seen once, with 0.4% to 0.55% in the top ten. The material sequenced was memory CD4+ T cells from PBMCs. These receptors were taken from a young man in good health. Some clones in this sample may be carry-over from other donors' samples. Each CDR3 is given with its conserved first and last residue. Each record gives: D gene, V gene, J gene, clone size, CDR3 DNA, CDR3 protein. The D gene is left open where the match is weak. Only some rows state a clone size, as once, few, many or a class for expanded clones.

>.|TRBV30|TRBJ1-2|.
TGTGCCTGGAGCGGGACGGCTACTAACTATGGCTACACCTTC
CAWSGTATNYGYTF
>TRBD2|TRBV30|TRBJ2-5|.
TGTGCCTGGAATTTTAGGCTAGCGGGAGAGACCCAGTACTTC
CAWNFRLAGETQYF
>TRBD2|TRBV29-1|TRBJ2-3|.
TGCAGTGAGAGCGGGGCGGGGGGCACAGATACGCAGTATTTT
CSESGAGGTDTQYF
>.|TRBV5-1|TRBJ1-1|.
TGCGCCAGCAGCTTGACCAGGGCACGTCTGAACACTGAAGCTTTCTTT
CASSLTRARLNTEAFF
>.|TRBV21-1|TRBJ1-5|.
TGTGCCAGCAGCATCGCCCCGGATCCACACCCCAAGAATAGCAATCAGCCCCAGCATTTT
CASSIAPDPHPKNSNQPQHF
>.|TRBV28|TRBJ1-1|many
TGTGCCAGCAGTCCATCCCACTTATCAGGCTTGAACACTGAAGCTTTCTTT
CASSPSHLSGLNTEAFF
>TRBD1|TRBV4-3|TRBJ1-6|.
TGCGCCAGCAGCCAACACGCCGGGACAGATAATTCACCCCTCCACTTT
CASSQHAGTDNSPLHF
>TRBD1|TRBV28|TRBJ1-2|.
TGTGCCAGCAGTGGCCGGACAGGCCGAGCCTTTAACTATGGCTACACCTTC
CASSGRTGRAFNYGYTF
>TRBD1|TRBV5-5|TRBJ2-3|.
TGTGCCAGCAGTTCTGGACAGGGGAGGACAGATACGCAGTATTTT
CASSSGQGRTDTQYF
>.|TRBV2|TRBJ1-3|.
TGTGCCAGCAGGGCCACCTTGCCATCTGGAAACACCATATATTTT
CASRATLPSGNTIYF
>TRBD2|TRBV2|TRBJ2-1|.
TGTGCCAGCAGTATCCACGGGGGGACTAGCGGGAGTTATTCCTTCTTC
CASSIHGGTSGSYSFF
>.|TRBV2|TRBJ1-5|.
TGTGCCAGCAGTAGGGGACCGCTAAATCAGCCCCAGCATTTT
CASSRGPLNQPQHF
>TRBD1|TRBV7-9|TRBJ1-1|.
TGTGCCAGCAGCCCTGGGACAGGGGGCTACACTGAAGCTTTCTTT
CASSPGTGGYTEAFF
>TRBD2|TRBV2|TRBJ2-7|many
TGTGCCAGCAGTGAATGGGCTAGCGGGTCCTACGAGCAGTACTTC
CASSEWASGSYEQYF
>TRBD1|TRBV7-3|TRBJ2-5|.
TGTGCCAGCAGCCCCGGACAGGGTATAGAGACCCAGTACTTC
CASSPGQGIETQYF
>.|TRBV28|TRBJ1-2|once
TGTGCCAGCAGTTTATATGTCGGGAGAGACAGGTCCGGAGGCTATGGCTACACCTTC
CASSLYVGRDRSGGYGYTF
>.|TRBV5-1|TRBJ2-5|.
TGCGCCACCAGAGGAGGGCCGGGAGAGACCCAGTACTTC
CATRGGPGETQYF
>.|TRBV10-3|TRBJ2-3|.
TGTGCCATCAGTGCCAGGGATACGCAGTATTTT
CAISARDTQYF
>.|TRBV7-6|TRBJ2-5|.
TGTGCCAGCAAATTAATGAGAGGCGGACTACAAGAGACCCAGTACTTC
CASKLMRGGLQETQYF
>.|TRBV18|TRBJ2-1|.
TGTGCCAGCTCACCCCTAGGGCCCGCGGTCGGGAATGAGCAGTTCTTC
CASSPLGPAVGNEQFF
>TRBD1|TRBV7-9|TRBJ2-5|.
TGTGCCAGCAGCCCGGGACAGGAGGTTGGGGAGACCCAGTACTTC
CASSPGQEVGETQYF
>TRBD2|TRBV10-3|TRBJ2-1|.
TGTGCCATCAGTGCAACCGGGACACTTAGCGGGAGGGCCACCTACAATGAGCAGTTCTTC
CAISATGTLSGRATYNEQFF
>.|TRBV30|TRBJ2-1|.
TGTGCCTGGAGTGGACAGGCTGGGTCCTACAATGAGCAGTTCTTC
CAWSGQAGSYNEQFF
>TRBD2|TRBV4-1|TRBJ2-5|few
TGCGCCAGCAAAATAGCGGGAGGACGCCAAGAGACCCAGTACTTC
CASKIAGGRQETQYF
>.|TRBV9|TRBJ1-3|.
TGTGCCAGCAGCGTAGTGCAGGGGCCAGGAAACACCATATATTTT
CASSVVQGPGNTIYF
>.|TRBV7-3|TRBJ2-2|once
TGTGCCAGCAGCTTAGGTCAAGGGGACGGGGAGCTGTTTTTT
CASSLGQGDGELFF
>.|TRBV29-1|TRBJ2-3|.
TGCAGCGTTAACCTAGCGAGTAGCACAGATACGCAGTATTTT
CSVNLASSTDTQYF
>TRBD2|TRBV27|TRBJ2-3|once
TGTGCCAGCAGTTTAAGGACTAGCGGCACAGATACGCAGTATTTT
CASSLRTSGTDTQYF
>TRBD1|TRBV5-4|TRBJ1-1|.
TGTGCCAGCAGCTTCTCGACAGGGGGCTACGCTGAAGCTTTCTTT
CASSFSTGGYAEAFF
>.|TRBV11-2|TRBJ2-7|.
TGTGCCAGCAGCTTAACCCCAACCAGCGAGCAGTACTTC
CASSLTPTSEQYF
>.|TRBV29-1|TRBJ1-1|.
TGCAGCGTTTTCGACCTCCGGTGGACTGAAGCTTTCTTT
CSVFDLRWTEAFF
>.|TRBV18|TRBJ1-1|.
TGTGCCAGCTCCCCCCGATATATGAACACTGAAGCTTTCTTT
CASSPRYMNTEAFF
>.|TRBV6-1|TRBJ2-1|.
TGTGCCAGCAGTGAAAACTTAACGGGAGATGATGAGCAGTTCTTC
CASSENLTGDDEQFF
>TRBD1|TRBV11-2|TRBJ2-7|.
TGTGCCAGCAGCTTAGGAGGGGACAGCTCCTACGAGCAGTACTTC
CASSLGGDSSYEQYF
>.|TRBV7-8|TRBJ2-3|.
TGTGCCAGCAACCAAGGGGCTTTTAGCACAGATACGCAGTATTTT
CASNQGAFSTDTQYF
>TRBD1|TRBV28|TRBJ1-2|.
TGTGCCAGCAGTTTATCTGCCAGGGGGAGTGGCTACACCTTC
CASSLSARGSGYTF
>.|TRBV15|TRBJ2-5|.
TGTGCCACCAGCAGAGGGACTATAGAAGAGACCCAGTACTTC
CATSRGTIEETQYF
>.|TRBV20-1|TRBJ2-3|.
TGCAGTGCTATTATAGGGGATACGCAGTATTTT
CSAIIGDTQYF
>.|TRBV29-1|TRBJ1-5|.
TGCAGCGTGAGGGAAACGGCATATAGCAATCAGCCCCAGCATTTT
CSVRETAYSNQPQHF
>.|TRBV5-6|TRBJ2-3|.
TGTGCCAGCAGCTCGGGACACCGATTTAGCACAGATACGCAGTATTTT
CASSSGHRFSTDTQYF
>.|TRBV9|TRBJ1-1|few
TGTGCCAGCAGCGTAGAATCGGGAGGCCGAGACGGAGCTTTCTTT
CASSVESGGRDGAFF
>TRBD2|TRBV7-2|TRBJ2-7|.
TGCGCCAGCAGCTTCCTTCTAGCGGGAGACCAACAGTACTTC
CASSFLLAGDQQYF
>.|TRBV5-4|TRBJ2-7|.
TGTGCCAGCACGCGCCTTGGGGACGTAGGCTACGAGCAGTACTTC
CASTRLGDVGYEQYF
>TRBD2|TRBV2|TRBJ2-2|.
TGTGCCAGCAAAATAGCGGGAGGTTCCGGGGAGCTGTTTTTT
CASKIAGGSGELFF
>.|TRBV18|TRBJ1-1|.
TGTGCCAGCTCACCCGGGGACGACACTGAAGCTTTCTTT
CASSPGDDTEAFF
>.|TRBV5-1|TRBJ2-3|.
TGCGCCAGCAGCCTGCTGGGTACAGTAGATACGCAGTATTTT
CASSLLGTVDTQYF